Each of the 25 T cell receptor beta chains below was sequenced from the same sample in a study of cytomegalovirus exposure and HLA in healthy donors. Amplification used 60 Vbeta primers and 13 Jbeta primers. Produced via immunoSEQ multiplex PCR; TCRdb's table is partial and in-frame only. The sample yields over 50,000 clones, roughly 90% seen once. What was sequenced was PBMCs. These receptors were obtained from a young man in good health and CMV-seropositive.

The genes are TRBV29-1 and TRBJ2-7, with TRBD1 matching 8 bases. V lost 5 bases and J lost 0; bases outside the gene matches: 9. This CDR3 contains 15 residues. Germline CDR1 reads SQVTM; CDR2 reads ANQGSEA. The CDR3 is CSVLSTGTGSYEQYF. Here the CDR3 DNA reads TGCAGCGTTCTATCAACCGGGACAGGCTCCTACGAGCAGTACTTC.

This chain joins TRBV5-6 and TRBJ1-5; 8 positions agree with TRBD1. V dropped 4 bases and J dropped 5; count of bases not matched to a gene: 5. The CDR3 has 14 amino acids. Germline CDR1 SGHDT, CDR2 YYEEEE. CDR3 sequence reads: CASSNGQGDQPQHF. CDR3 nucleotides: TGTGCCAGCAGCAACGGACAGGGCGATCAGCCCCAGCATTTT.

The CDR3 DNA reads TGTGCCAGCAGCGCCGGGACAGCCACCTTCCAGTCCTATAATTCACCCCTCCACTTT. Encoded protein: CASSAGTATFQSYNSPLHF. V usage is TRBV5-6 and J usage is TRBJ1-6, with TRBD1 matching over 7 bases. V lost 4 bases, J lost 1 base, and 14 bases stayed unmatched. Germline V gives CDR1 SGHDT, CDR2 YYEEEE. CDR3 length: 19 residues.

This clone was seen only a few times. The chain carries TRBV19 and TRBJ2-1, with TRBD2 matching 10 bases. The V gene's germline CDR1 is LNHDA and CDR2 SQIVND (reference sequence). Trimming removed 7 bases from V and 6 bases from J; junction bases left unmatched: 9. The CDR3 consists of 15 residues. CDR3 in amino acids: CASNMEAGGPNEQFF. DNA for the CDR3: TGTGCCAGTAACATGGAAGCGGGAGGGCCCAATGAGCAGTTCTTC.

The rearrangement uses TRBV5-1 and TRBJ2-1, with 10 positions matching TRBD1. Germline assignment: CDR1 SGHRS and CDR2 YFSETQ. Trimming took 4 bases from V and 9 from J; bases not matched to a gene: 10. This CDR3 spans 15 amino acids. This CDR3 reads CASSGGTGDICEQFF. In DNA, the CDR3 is TGCGCCAGCAGCGGCGGGACAGGGGATATATGTGAGCAGTTCTTC.

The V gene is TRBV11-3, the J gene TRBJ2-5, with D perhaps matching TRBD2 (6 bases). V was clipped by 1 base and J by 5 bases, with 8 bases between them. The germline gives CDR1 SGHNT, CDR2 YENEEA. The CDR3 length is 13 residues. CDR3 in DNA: TGTGCCAGCAGCTTAGGCGGGGAGGAGACCCAGTACTTC. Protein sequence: CASSLGGEETQYF.

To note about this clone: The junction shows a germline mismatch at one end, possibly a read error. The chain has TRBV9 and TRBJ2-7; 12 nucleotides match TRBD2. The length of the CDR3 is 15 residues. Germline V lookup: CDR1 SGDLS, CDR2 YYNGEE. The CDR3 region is CASGVGLAGTYEQYF. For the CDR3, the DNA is TGTGCCAGCGGCGTAGGACTAGCGGGGACCTACGAGCAGTACTTC. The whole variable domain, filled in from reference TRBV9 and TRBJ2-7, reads DSGVTQTPKHLITATGQRVTLRCSPRSGDLSVYWYQQSLDQGLQFLIQYYNGEERAKGNILERFSAQQFPDLHSELNLSSLELGDSALYFCASGVGLAGTYEQYFGPGTRLTVT.

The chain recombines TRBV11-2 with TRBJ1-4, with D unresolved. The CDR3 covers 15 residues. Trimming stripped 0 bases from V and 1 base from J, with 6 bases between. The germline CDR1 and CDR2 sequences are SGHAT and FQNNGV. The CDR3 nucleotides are TGTGCCAGCAGCTTAGATGGGAGAACTAATGAAAAACTGTTTTTT. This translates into CASSLDGRTNEKLFF.

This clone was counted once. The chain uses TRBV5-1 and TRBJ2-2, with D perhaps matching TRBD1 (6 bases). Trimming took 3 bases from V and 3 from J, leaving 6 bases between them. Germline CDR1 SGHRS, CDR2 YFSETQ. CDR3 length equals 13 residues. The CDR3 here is CASSSGDTGELFF. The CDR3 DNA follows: TGCGCCAGCAGCTCAGGGGACACCGGGGAGCTGTTTTTT.

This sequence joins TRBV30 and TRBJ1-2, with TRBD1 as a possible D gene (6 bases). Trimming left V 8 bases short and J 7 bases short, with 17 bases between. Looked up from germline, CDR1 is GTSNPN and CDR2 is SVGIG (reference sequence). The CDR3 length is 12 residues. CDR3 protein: CATTTGGRGYTF. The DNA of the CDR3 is TGTGCCACCACTACGGGGGGGCGTGGCTACACCTTC.

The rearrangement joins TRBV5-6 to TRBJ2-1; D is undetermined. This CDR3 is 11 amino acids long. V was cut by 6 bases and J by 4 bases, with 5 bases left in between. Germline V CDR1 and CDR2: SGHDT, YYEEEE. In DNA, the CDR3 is TGTGCCAGCACCTCTTACAATGAGCAGTTCTTC. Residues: CASTSYNEQFF. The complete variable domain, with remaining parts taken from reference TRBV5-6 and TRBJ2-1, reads DAGVTQSPTHLIKTRGQQVTLRCSPKSGHDTVSWYQQALGQGPQFIFQYYEEEERQRGNFPDRFSGHQFPNYSSELNVNALLLGDSALYLCASTSYNEQFFGPGTRLTVL.

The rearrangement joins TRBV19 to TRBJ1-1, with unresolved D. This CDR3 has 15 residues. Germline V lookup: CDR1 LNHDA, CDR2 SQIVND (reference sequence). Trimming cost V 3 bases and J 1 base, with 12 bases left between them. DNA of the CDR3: TGTGCCAGTAGTATTGGTGAAGGAGGGAACACTGAAGCTTTCTTT. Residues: CASSIGEGGNTEAFF.

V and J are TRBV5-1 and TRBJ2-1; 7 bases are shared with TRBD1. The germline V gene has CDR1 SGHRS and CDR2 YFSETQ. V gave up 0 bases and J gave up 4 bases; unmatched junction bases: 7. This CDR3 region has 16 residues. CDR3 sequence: CASSLDRGSPYNEQFF. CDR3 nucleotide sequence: TGCGCCAGCAGCTTGGACAGGGGATCACCTTACAATGAGCAGTTCTTC.

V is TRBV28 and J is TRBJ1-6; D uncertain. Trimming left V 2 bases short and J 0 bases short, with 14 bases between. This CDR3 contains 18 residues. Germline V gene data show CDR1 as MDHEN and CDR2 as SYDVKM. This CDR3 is CASSLGHGGPSYNSPLHF. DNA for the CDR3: TGTGCCAGCAGTTTAGGTCACGGAGGACCCTCCTATAATTCACCCCTCCACTTT.

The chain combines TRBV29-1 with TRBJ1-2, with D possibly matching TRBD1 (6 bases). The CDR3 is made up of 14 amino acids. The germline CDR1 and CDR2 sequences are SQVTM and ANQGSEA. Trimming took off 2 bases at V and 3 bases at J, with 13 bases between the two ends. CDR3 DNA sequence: TGCAGCGTTGAACCCAGGGGACCTGACTATGGCTACACCTTC. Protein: CSVEPRGPDYGYTF.

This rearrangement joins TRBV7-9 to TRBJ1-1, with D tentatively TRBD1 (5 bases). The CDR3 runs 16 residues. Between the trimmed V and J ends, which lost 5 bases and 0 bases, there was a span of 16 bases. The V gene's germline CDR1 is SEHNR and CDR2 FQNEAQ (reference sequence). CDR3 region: CASSPQATAVNTEAFF. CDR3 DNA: TGTGCCAGCAGCCCACAGGCTACCGCGGTGAACACTGAAGCTTTCTTT.

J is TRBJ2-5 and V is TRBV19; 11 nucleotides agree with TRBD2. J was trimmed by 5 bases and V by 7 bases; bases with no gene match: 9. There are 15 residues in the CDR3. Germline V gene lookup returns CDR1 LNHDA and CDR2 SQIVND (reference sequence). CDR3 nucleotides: TGTGCCAGTAATGGGGTAGCGGGAGGGGAGGAGACCCAGTACTTC. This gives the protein CASNGVAGGEETQYF.

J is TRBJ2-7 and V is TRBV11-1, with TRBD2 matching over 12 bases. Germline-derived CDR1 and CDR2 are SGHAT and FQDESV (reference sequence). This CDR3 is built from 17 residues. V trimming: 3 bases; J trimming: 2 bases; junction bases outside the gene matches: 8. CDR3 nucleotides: TGTGCCAGCAGCTTCTCTTGGACTAGCGGGACCACCTACGAGCAGTACTTC. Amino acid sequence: CASSFSWTSGTTYEQYF.

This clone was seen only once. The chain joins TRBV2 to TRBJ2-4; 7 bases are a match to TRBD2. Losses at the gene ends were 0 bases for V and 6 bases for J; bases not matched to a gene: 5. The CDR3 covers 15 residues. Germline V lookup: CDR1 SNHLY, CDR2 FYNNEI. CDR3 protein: CASSEASGMGNIQYF. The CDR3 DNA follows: TGTGCCAGCAGTGAAGCCAGCGGGATGGGAAACATTCAGTACTTC.

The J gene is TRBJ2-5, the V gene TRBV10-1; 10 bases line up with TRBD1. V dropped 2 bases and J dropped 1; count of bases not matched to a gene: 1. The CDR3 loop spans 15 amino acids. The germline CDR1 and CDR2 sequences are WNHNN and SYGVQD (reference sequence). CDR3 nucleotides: TGCGCCAGCAGTGAGGGGACAGGGGTCCAAGAGACCCAGTACTTC. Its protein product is CASSEGTGVQETQYF.

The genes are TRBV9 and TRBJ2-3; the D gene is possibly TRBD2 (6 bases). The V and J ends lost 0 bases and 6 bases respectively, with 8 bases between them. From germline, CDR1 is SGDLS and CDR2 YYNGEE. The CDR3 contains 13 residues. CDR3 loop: CASSVGGGDTQYF. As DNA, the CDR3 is TGTGCCAGCAGCGTAGGGGGAGGCGATACGCAGTATTTT.

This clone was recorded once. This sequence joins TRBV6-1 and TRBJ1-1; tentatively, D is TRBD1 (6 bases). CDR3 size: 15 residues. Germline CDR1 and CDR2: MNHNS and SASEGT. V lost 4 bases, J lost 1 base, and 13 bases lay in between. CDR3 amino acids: CASSAGGAPNTEAFF. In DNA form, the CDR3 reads TGTGCCAGCAGTGCGGGGGGGGCACCGAACACTGAAGCTTTCTTT.

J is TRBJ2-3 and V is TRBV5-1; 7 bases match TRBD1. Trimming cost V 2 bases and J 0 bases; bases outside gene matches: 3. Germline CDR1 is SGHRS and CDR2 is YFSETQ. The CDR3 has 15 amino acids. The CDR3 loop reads CASSFKGASTDTQYF. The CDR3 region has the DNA TGCGCCAGCAGCTTTAAGGGGGCTAGCACAGATACGCAGTATTTT.

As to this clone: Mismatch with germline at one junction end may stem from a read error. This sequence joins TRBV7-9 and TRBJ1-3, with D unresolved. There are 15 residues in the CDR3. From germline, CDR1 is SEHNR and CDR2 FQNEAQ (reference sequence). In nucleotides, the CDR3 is TGTTCCAGCAGCCTCGGACGGGACTCTGGAAACACCATATATTTT. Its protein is CSSSLGRDSGNTIYF. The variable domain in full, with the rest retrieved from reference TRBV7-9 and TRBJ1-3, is DTGVSQNPRHKITKRGQNVTFRCDPISEHNRLYWYRQTLGQGPEFLTYFQNEAQLEKSRLLSDRFSAERPKGSFSTLEIQRTEQGDSAMYLCSSSLGRDSGNTIYFGEGSWLTVV.

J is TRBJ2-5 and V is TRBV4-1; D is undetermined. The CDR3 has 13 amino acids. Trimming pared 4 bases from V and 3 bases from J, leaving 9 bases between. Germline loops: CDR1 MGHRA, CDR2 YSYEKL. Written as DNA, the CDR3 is TGCGCCAGCAGCCTTGACGCGGAAGAGACCCAGTACTTC. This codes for CASSLDAEETQYF.